This record covers a single TCR beta chain. Its antigen is not identified. Germline V gene data show CDR1 as MGHRA and CDR2 as YSYEKL. The CDR3 is made up of 17 amino acids. The V gene end was trimmed by 4 bases and the J gene end by 7 bases; junction bases not matched to a gene: 8. This sample is part of a study of cytomegalovirus exposure and HLA in healthy donors. Points from the study as a whole: In an earlier analysis, productive rearrangement rates for most beta V segments clustered near 87% or 30%. TCR sequences were mostly rare, though some public TCRs occurred in many donors.

Regarding donors, all were healthy bone marrow donors. PCR was performed using 60 Vbeta and 13 Jbeta primers. Assay used: immunoSEQ multiplex PCR; TCRdb lists only in-frame clones, some missing. The sample consists of around 130,000 clones, around 8.5% of them appearing once. The sample taken for sequencing was PBMCs. The receptor was derived from a man aged 35 to 55 in good health and CMV-seronegative. This chain joins TRBV4-1 and TRBJ2-1; 15 bases fit TRBD2. CDR3 residues: CASSPGLAGGRGNEQFF. The CDR3 DNA reads TGCGCCAGCAGCCCCGGACTAGCGGGGGGGCGGGGGAATGAGCAGTTCTTC.